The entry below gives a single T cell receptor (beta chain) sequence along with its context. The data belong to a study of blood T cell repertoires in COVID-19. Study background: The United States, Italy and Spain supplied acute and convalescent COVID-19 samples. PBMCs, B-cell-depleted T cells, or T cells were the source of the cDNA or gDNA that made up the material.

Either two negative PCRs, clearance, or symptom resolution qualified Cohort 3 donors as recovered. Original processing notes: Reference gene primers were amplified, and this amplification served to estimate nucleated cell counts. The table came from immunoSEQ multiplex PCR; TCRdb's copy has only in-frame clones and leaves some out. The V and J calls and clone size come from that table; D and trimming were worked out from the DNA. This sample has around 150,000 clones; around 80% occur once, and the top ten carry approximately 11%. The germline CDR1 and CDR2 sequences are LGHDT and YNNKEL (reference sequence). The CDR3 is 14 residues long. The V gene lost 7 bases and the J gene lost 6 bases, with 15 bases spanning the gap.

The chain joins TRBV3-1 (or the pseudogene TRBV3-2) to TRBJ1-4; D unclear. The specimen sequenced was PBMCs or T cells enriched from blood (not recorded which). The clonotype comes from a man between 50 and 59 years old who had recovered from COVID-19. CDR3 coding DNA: TGTGCCAGCAACCTGTCAGTGGGAGATGAAAAACTGTTTTTT. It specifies CASNLSVGDEKLFF.